Sequencing of this T cell receptor beta chain was carried out in a study of blood T cell repertoires in COVID-19. Germline V lookup: CDR1 SGHTA, CDR2 FQGNSA. The CDR3 is made up of 15 amino acids. Source study methods: Researchers report that nucleated cell counts were estimated from reference gene primer amplification. The table came from immunoSEQ multiplex PCR; TCRdb's copy has only in-frame clones and leaves some out. Clone size and V and J calls were adopted from that table, with D and trimming inferred from the DNA. The profile shows some 150,000 clones, about 90% of them singletons. A word on this clone: The junction differs from germline at one of its ends, possibly a read error.

The source material was peripheral blood. The rearrangement uses TRBV7-2 and TRBJ2-1, with 10 bases matching TRBD2. The source is a man aged 45-65 years with acute or convalescent COVID-19. In nucleotides, the CDR3 is TGTGCCAGCAGCTCAAAGCGGGGGGGCTACGATGAGCAGTTCTTC. Protein: CASSSKRGGYDEQFF.